The 15 T cell receptor beta chains given below trace back to one sample, sequenced in a study of post-analysis software for immune sequencing data. Study-wide results and caveats: There were about five TRBV segments more frequent in patients than controls, and TRBV5-6, TRBV5-1 and TRBV20-1 were among them.

These TCRs are of unknown antigen specificity. Every TCR beta cDNA library bore unique molecular identifiers. TCRdb reprocessed the PCR reads with MiXCR, giving one entry per CDR3 protein. The profile shows 650,000 to 850,000 distinct CDR3 sequences, approximately 53% of them singletons. What was sequenced was blood. These receptors came from a girl between 5 and 17 years old with multiple sclerosis.

The CDR3 spells CSVTSGSGVEETQYF. In nucleotides, the CDR3 is TGCAGCGTGACCTCGGGTAGCGGGGTGGAAGAGACCCAGTACTTC. The chain links TRBV29-1 to TRBJ2-5, with 8 positions matching TRBD2. The CDR3 sequence is 15 residues long. V shed 6 bases and J 3 bases; nucleotides not matched to a gene: 12. From germline, CDR1 is SQVTM and CDR2 ANQGSEA.

This chain joins TRBV6-5 and TRBJ1-2; no definite D call. The CDR3 runs 15 residues. Germline V gives CDR1 MNHEY, CDR2 SVGAGI. The V gene lost 4 bases and the J gene lost 2 bases, with 14 bases spanning the gap. The chain's CDR3 is CASSSSGGGNYGYTF. CDR3 coding DNA: TGTGCCAGCAGTTCCTCGGGTGGAGGAAACTATGGCTACACCTTC.

This rearrangement joins TRBV28 to TRBJ2-1, with 7 bases aligning to TRBD1. CDR3 length equals 16 residues. The germline gives CDR1 MDHEN, CDR2 SYDVKM. The J segment lost 6 bases and the V segment lost 4 bases, leaving 12 bases of the junction unmatched. The CDR3 DNA reads as TGTGCCAGCAGTTCCCTCCGGGAAAGGGGGCTCAATGAGCAGTTCTTC. Translation: CASSSLRERGLNEQFF.

This chain connects TRBV6-5 to TRBJ2-4, with TRBD1 identical over 9 bases. The end of the DNA fits TRBJ2-7 better, so the J call may be wrong. The germline gives CDR1 MNHEY, CDR2 SVGAGI. This CDR3 has 19 amino acids. The CDR3 region is CASSTIFTGGAGLSYEQYF. For the CDR3, the DNA is TGTGCCAGCAGTACTATTTTTACAGGGGGCGCGGGACTCTCCTACGAGCAGTACTTC.

Points on this clonotype: Mismatch with germline at one junction end may stem from a read error. The J gene is TRBJ2-7, the V gene TRBV7-7; 11 nucleotides align to TRBD2. CDR3 length: 18 amino acids. Per the germline V gene, CDR1 is SSHAT and CDR2 is FNYEAQ (reference sequence). The CDR3 loop reads CASSRRGGSSGRSYEQYF. The CDR3 nucleotides read TGTGCTAGCAGCCGACGTGGAGGGTCTAGCGGGAGGTCATACGAGCAGTACTTC.

Here the CDR3 DNA reads TGCAGTGCTAGGCCATTGACTAGCGGGACCGATCTACGTGAGCAGTTCTTC. Translating it yields CSARPLTSGTDLREQFF. The V gene is TRBV20-1, the J gene TRBJ2-1, with TRBD2 identical over 11 bases. The CDR3 is 17 residues long. V was pared by 3 bases and J by 9 bases, with 16 bases of the junction left unmatched. Germline CDR1 reads DFQATT; CDR2 reads SNEGSKA (reference sequence).

This clonotype has a single count. The chain employs TRBV29-1 and TRBJ2-7; D possibly corresponds to TRBD1 (5 bases). CDR1 SQVTM and CDR2 ANQGSEA come from the germline V gene. The CDR3 extends over 14 amino acids. Between the trimmed V and J ends, which lost 8 bases and 2 bases, there was a span of 19 bases. This CDR3 is CSTFSPGPTYEQYF. In DNA form, the CDR3 reads TGCAGCACCTTTTCGCCAGGGCCTACCTACGAGCAGTACTTC.

The V and J genes are TRBV12-3 or TRBV12-4 and TRBJ2-1; no firm D call. V shed 8 bases and J shed 12 bases, with 8 bases lying between them. This CDR3 region has 9 residues. The CDR3 sequence: CASGVGQFF. The CDR3 region has the DNA TGTGCCAGCGGGGTGGGGCAGTTCTTC.

The chain joins TRBV5-1 to TRBJ2-7, with 13 bases aligning to TRBD2. The CDR3 totals 20 residues. The V gene's germline CDR1 is SGHRS and CDR2 YFSETQ. The V and J ends lost 0 bases and 0 bases, in that order; junction bases with no gene match: 12. The CDR3 spells CASSLVVLAGGPKSSYEQYF. DNA for the CDR3: TGCGCCAGCAGCTTGGTGGTACTAGCGGGAGGGCCTAAGAGCTCCTACGAGCAGTACTTC.

The chain couples TRBV5-5 to TRBJ1-4; maybe TRBD1 (5 bases). Trimming removed 3 bases from V and 8 bases from J, with 20 bases in between. CDR1 SGHKS and CDR2 YYEKEE come from the germline V gene (reference sequence). The CDR3 length is 16 residues. CDR3 in DNA: TGTGCCAGCAGCTCTGTCCTATGGGGCGAAAACGAAAAACTGTTTTTT. It yields the protein CASSSVLWGENEKLFF.

The J gene is TRBJ2-7, the V gene TRBV20-1; perhaps TRBD1 as D (5 bases). Looked up from germline, CDR1 is DFQATT and CDR2 is SNEGSKA (reference sequence). There are 13 residues in the CDR3. With 0 bases removed from V and 2 bases from J, the gap between germline ends came to 8 bases. CDR3 coding DNA: TGCAGTGCTAGAGACTGGGGCGCCTACGAGCAGTACTTC. Translation gives CSARDWGAYEQYF.

The table lists this clonotype with a few counts. The chain couples TRBV9 to TRBJ2-1, with 9 positions matching TRBD2. The germline V gene has CDR1 SGDLS and CDR2 YYNGEE. There are 14 residues in the CDR3. V shed 0 bases, J shed 10 bases, and the junction held 5 bases outside the gene matches. The CDR3 protein is CASSVASLAGEQFF. Here the CDR3 DNA reads TGTGCCAGCAGCGTAGCGTCCCTAGCGGGAGAGCAGTTCTTC.

This sequence joins TRBV7-6 and TRBJ2-7; 9 positions agree with TRBD1. The CDR3 consists of 15 residues. The trim removed 0 bases at V and 10 bases at J, leaving 10 bases unmatched. CDR1 is SGHVS, CDR2 FNYEAQ, per germline. The CDR3 reads CASSLAQGANQPQYF. CDR3 nucleotides: TGTGCCAGCAGCTTAGCACAGGGGGCAAATCAGCCCCAGTACTTC.

The V call is TRBV20-1, the J call TRBJ2-7, with D possibly being TRBD1 (5 bases). The CDR3 consists of 13 residues. CDR1 is DFQATT, CDR2 SNEGSKA, per germline (reference sequence). V lost 2 bases and J lost 2, with 10 bases in between. CDR3 protein: CSARTRTTYEQYF. DNA of the CDR3: TGCAGTGCTAGAACGAGGACAACCTACGAGCAGTACTTC.

The V and J genes are TRBV15 and TRBJ2-3; D not certain. The V gene lost 1 base and the J gene lost 0 bases, with 8 bases spanning the gap. This CDR3 contains 15 residues. Germline CDR1 reads LNHNV; CDR2 reads YYDKDF (reference sequence). The CDR3 sequence: CATSRATSSTDTQYF. The CDR3 DNA reads TGTGCCACCAGCAGAGCGACCTCTAGCACAGATACGCAGTATTTT.